Only a few counts were recorded for the clone carrying this TCR beta chain. Its antigen is not identified. This sample was taken from a study of identical twins. General observations from the study: The study reached conclusions through statistical analysis that was cross-sectional, not following the same donors. Analyses of zero insertions could be partly confounded by invariant MAIT and iNKT cells.

In TCRdb, the 5' RACE reads were re-called with MiXCR into one record per CDR3 protein. This sample has around 650,000 distinct CDR3 sequences, with about 7.1% found just once. CDR1 MNHEY and CDR2 SMNVEV come from the germline V gene (reference sequence). This CDR3 has 16 amino acids. V was clipped by 5 bases and J by 1 base; unmatched bases: 8. The same sample was also studied in work on yellow fever vaccine responses in identical twins. That investigation notes: After vaccination, twins' T cell response reportedly seemed partly convergent, partly personalized.

The chain recombines TRBV27 with TRBJ1-5; 7 bases line up with TRBD1. The sequence came from a woman aged 18-30 years in good health. The sample was PBMCs. The CDR3: CASSPLPTGSNQPQHF. CDR3 in DNA: TGTGCCAGCAGTCCGCTCCCGACAGGGAGCAATCAGCCCCAGCATTTT.